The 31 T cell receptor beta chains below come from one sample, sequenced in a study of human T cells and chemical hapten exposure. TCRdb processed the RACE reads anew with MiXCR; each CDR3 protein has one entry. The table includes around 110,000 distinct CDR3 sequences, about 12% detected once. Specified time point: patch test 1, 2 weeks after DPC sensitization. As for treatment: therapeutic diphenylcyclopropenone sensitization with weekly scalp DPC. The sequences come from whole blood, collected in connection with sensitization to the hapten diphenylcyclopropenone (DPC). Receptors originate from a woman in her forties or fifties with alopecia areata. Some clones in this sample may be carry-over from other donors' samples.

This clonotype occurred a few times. CDR3 DNA sequence: TGTGCCAGCAGTGAGGGGGGGGCAGGGGGCTGGAGTCAGCCCCAGCATTTT. Protein sequence: CASSEGGAGGWSQPQHF. The rearrangement joins TRBV25-1 to TRBJ1-5; 8 bases align to TRBD1. The length of the CDR3 is 17 residues. Trimming cost V 3 bases and J 6 bases; bases outside gene matches: 13. CDR1 MGHDK and CDR2 SYGVNS come from the germline V gene.

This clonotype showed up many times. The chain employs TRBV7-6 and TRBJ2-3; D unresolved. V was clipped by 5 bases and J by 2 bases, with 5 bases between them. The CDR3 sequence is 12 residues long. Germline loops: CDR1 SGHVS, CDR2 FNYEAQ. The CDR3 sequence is CASSLDTDTQYF. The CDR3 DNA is TGTGCCAGCAGCCTAGACACAGATACGCAGTATTTT.

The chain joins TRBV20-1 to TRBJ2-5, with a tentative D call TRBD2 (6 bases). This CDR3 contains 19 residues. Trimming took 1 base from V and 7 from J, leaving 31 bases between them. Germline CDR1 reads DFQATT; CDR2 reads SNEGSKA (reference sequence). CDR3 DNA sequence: TGCAGTGCTAGAGGGTGGAGGGGCACTCAGCAGAGTTTCGAGGCGACCCAGTACTTC. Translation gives CSARGWRGTQQSFEATQYF.

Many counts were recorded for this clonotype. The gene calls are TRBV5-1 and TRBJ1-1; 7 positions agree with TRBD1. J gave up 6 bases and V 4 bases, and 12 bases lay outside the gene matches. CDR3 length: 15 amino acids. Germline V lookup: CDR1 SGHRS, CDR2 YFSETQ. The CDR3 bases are TGCGCCAGCAGCCCGGGATTTGGGACAGCATCTGAAGCTTTCTTT. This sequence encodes CASSPGFGTASEAFF.

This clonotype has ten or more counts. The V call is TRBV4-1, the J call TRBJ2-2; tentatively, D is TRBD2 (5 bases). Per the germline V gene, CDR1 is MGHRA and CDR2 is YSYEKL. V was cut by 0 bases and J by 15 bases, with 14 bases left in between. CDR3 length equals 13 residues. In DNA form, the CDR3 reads TGCGCCAGCAGCCAAGATATCGAGTCTAGCTTGTTTTTT. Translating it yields CASSQDIESSLFF.

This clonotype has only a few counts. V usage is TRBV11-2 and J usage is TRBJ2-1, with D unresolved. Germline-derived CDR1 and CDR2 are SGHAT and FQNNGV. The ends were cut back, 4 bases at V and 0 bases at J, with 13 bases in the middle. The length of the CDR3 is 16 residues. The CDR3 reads CASSSRTRSSYNEQFF. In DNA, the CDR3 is TGTGCCAGCAGCTCCCGGACCAGGAGCTCCTACAATGAGCAGTTCTTC.

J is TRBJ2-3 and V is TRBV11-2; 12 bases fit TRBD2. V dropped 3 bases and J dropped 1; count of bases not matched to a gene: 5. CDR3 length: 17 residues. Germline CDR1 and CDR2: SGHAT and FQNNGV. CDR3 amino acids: CASSFRLAGEGTDTQYF. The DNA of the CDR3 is TGTGCCAGCAGCTTCAGACTAGCGGGAGAAGGCACAGATACGCAGTATTTT.

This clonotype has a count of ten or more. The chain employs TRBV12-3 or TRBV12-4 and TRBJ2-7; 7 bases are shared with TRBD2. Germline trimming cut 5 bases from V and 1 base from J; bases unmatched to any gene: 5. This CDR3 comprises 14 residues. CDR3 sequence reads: CASSPRAGSYEQYF. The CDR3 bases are TGTGCCAGCAGTCCCCGAGCGGGGTCCTACGAGCAGTACTTC.

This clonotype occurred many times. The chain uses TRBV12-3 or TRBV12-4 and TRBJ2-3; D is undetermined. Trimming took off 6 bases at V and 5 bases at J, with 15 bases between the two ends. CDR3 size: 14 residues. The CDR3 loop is CASSGPKREDTQYF. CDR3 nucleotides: TGTGCCAGCAGCGGCCCTAAAAGAGAAGATACGCAGTATTTT.

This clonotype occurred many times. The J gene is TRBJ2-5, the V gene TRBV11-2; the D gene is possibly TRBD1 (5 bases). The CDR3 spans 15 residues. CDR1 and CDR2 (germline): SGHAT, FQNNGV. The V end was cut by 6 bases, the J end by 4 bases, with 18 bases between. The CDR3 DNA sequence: TGTGCCAGCAGACCCCCGGACACTCTTTCAGAGACCCAGTACTTC. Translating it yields CASRPPDTLSETQYF.

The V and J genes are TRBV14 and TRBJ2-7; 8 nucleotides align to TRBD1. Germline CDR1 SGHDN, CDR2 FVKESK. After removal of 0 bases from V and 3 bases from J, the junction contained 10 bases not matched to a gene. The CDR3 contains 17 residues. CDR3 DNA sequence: TGTGCCAGCAGCCAAGAGCCTCGGGACAGGACCTACTACGAGCAGTACTTC. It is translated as CASSQEPRDRTYYEQYF.

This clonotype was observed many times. In nucleotides, the CDR3 is TGTGCCAGCAGCTCGAAAGGACTAGCGGGGGGAGAGAGAGATACGCAGTATTTT. Its translation is CASSSKGLAGGERDTQYF. The chain joins TRBV7-8 to TRBJ2-3; 14 bases are a match to TRBD2. Germline assignment: CDR1 SGHVS and CDR2 FQNEAQ. Losses at the gene ends were 4 bases for V and 5 bases for J; bases not matched to a gene: 11. This CDR3 has 18 amino acids.

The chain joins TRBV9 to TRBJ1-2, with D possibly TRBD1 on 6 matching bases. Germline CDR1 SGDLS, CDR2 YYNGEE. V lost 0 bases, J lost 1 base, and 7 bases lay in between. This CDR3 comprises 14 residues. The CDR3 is CASSVGQVNYGYTF. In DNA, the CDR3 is TGTGCCAGCAGCGTAGGACAGGTTAACTATGGCTACACCTTC.

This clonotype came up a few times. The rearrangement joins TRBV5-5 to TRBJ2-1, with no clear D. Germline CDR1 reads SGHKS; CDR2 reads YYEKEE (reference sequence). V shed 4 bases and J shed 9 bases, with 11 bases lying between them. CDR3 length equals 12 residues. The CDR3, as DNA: TGTGCCAGCAGCCCTAGAGTAGGTGAGCAGTTCTTC. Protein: CASSPRVGEQFF.

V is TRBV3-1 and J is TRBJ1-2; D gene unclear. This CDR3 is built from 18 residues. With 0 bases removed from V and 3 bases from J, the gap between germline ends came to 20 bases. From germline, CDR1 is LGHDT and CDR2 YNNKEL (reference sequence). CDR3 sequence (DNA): TGTGCCAGCAGCCAAGATCGTTGGCGGGGAGGAAAGGACTATGGCTACACCTTC. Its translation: CASSQDRWRGGKDYGYTF.

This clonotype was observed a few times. The CDR3, as DNA: TGTGCCAGCAGTTTAGGCAGAATACAAGAAAAACTGTTTTTT. This translates into CASSLGRIQEKLFF. This chain links TRBV27 with TRBJ1-4; D unclear. Trimming took off 2 bases at V and 8 bases at J, with 12 bases between the two ends. Germline V gene sequence: CDR1 MNHEY, CDR2 SMNVEV (reference sequence). This CDR3 has 14 residues. Together with reference TRBV27 and TRBJ1-4, the CDR3 gives the full variable domain: EAQVTQNPRYLITVTGKKLTVTCSQNMNHEYMSWYRQDPGLGLRQIYYSMNVEVTDKGDVPEGYKVSRKEKRNFPLILESPSPNQTSLYFCASSLGRIQEKLFFGSGTQLSVL.

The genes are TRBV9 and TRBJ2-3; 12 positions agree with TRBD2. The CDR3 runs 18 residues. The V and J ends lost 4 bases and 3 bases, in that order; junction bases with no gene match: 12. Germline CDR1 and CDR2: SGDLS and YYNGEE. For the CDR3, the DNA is TGTGCCAGCAGCCCTCGATCGAGACTAGCGGGGGCAACAGATACGCAGTATTTT. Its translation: CASSPRSRLAGATDTQYF. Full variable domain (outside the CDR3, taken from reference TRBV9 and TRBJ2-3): DSGVTQTPKHLITATGQRVTLRCSPRSGDLSVYWYQQSLDQGLQFLIQYYNGEERAKGNILERFSAQQFPDLHSELNLSSLELGDSALYFCASSPRSRLAGATDTQYFGPGTRLTVL.

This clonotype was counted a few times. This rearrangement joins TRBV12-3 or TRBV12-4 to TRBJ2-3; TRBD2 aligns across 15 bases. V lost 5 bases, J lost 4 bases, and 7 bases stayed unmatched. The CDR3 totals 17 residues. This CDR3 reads CASSPGLAGGPADTQYF. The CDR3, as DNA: TGTGCCAGCAGTCCCGGACTAGCGGGAGGGCCGGCAGATACGCAGTATTTT.

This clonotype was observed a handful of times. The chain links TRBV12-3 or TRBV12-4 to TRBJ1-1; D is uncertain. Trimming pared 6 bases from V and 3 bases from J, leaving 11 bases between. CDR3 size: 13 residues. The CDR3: CASRPGGYTEAFF. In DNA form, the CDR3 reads TGTGCCAGCAGGCCAGGTGGCTACACTGAAGCTTTCTTT.

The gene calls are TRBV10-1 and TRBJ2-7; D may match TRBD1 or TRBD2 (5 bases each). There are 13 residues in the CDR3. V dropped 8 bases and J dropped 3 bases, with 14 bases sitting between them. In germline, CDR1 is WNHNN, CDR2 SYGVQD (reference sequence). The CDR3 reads CASARDGVYEQYF. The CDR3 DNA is TGCGCCAGCGCCCGGGACGGCGTCTACGAGCAGTACTTC.

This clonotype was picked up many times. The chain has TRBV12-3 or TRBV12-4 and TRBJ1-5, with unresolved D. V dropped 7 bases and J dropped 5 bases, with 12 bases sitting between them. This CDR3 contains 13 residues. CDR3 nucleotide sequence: TGTGCCAGCAATCGAAATGGGGATCAGCCCCAGCATTTT. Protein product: CASNRNGDQPQHF.

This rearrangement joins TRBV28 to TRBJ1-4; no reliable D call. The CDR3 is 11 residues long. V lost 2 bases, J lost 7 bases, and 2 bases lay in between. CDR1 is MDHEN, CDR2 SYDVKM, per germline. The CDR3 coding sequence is TGTGCCAGCAGTTTAAGTGAAAAACTGTTTTTT. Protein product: CASSLSEKLFF.

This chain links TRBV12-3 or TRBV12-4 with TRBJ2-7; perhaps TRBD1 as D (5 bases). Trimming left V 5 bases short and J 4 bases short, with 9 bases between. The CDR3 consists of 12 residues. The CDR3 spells CASSPQVYEQYF. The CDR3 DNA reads TGTGCCAGCAGTCCACAGGTGTACGAGCAGTACTTC.

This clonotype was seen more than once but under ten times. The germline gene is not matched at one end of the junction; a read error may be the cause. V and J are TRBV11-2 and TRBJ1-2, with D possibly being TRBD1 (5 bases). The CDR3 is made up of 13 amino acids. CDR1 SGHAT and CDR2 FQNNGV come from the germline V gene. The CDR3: CASSLGSGALISF. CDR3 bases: TGTGCCAGCAGCTTGGGGTCCGGGGCCCTAATATCCTTC.

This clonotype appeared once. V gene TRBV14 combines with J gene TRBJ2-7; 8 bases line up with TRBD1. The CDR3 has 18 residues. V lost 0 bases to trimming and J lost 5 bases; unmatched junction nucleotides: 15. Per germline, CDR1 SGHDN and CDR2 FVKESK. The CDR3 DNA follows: TGTGCCAGCAGCCAAGATCCAGCCAGGGGGCTGAATTCGGACGAGCAGTACTTC. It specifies CASSQDPARGLNSDEQYF.

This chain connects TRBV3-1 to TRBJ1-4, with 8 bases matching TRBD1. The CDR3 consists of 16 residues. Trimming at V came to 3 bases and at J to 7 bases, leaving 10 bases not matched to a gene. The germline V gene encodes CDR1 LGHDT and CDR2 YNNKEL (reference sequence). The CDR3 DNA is TGTGCCAGCAGCCACCTCAGGACAGGGCGGAGTGAAAAACTGTTTTTT. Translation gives CASSHLRTGRSEKLFF.

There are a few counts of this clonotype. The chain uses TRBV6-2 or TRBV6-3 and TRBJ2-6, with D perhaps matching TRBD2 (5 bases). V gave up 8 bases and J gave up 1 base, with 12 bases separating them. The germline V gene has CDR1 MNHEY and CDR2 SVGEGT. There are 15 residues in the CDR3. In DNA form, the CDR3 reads TGTGCCAGCCGTCTGGACTTTTCTGGGGCCAACGTCCTGACTTTC. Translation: CASRLDFSGANVLTF.

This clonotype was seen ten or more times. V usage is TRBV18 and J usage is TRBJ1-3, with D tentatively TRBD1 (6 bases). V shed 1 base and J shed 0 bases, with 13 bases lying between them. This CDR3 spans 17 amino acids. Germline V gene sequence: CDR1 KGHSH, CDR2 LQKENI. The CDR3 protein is CASSPRASGDSGNTIYF. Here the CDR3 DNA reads TGTGCCAGCTCACCACGTGCATCAGGGGACTCTGGAAACACCATATATTTT.

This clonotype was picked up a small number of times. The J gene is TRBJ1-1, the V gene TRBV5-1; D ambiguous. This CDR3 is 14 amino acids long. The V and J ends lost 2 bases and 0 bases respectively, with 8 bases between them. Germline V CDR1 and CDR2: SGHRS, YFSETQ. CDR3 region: CASSLSQLNTEAFF. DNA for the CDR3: TGCGCCAGCAGCTTAAGTCAACTGAACACTGAAGCTTTCTTT.

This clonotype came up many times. CDR3 bases: TGTGCCAGCACAACGAGGGGGGGCGCGGGAGAGACCCAGTACTTC. Its translation: CASTTRGGAGETQYF. J is TRBJ2-5 and V is TRBV6-6; maybe TRBD2 (7 bases). The CDR3 sequence is 15 residues long. The germline V and J ends were trimmed by 7 bases and 4 bases, with 19 bases remaining between them. Germline V CDR1 and CDR2: MNHNY, SVGAGI (reference sequence).

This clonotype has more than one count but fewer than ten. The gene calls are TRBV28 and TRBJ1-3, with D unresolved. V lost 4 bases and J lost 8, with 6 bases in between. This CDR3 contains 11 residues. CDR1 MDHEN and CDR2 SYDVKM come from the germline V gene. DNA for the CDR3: TGTGCCAGCAGTTACGGATACACCATATATTTT. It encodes CASSYGYTIYF.